This T cell receptor (beta chain) is from a study of blood T cell repertoires in COVID-19. This clone was seen only a few times. Germline V gene lookup returns CDR1 SGHAT and CDR2 FQNNGV. With 1 base clipped from V and 0 bases from J, the junction kept 4 bases outside the gene matches. The CDR3 sequence is 16 residues long. Sequencing used immunoSEQ multiplex PCR; TCRdb keeps in-frame clones, though not all of them. The table records more than 55,000 clones, less than 75% of them present only once. This chain joins TRBV11-2 and TRBJ1-1; TRBD1 aligns across 8 bases. The source material was peripheral blood. The source of this sequence is a woman in her 70s with acute or convalescent COVID-19. CDR3 DNA sequence: TGTGCCAGCAGCTTAGCAGGGGGCAGATTGAACACTGAAGCTTTCTTT. Encoded protein: CASSLAGGRLNTEAFF.